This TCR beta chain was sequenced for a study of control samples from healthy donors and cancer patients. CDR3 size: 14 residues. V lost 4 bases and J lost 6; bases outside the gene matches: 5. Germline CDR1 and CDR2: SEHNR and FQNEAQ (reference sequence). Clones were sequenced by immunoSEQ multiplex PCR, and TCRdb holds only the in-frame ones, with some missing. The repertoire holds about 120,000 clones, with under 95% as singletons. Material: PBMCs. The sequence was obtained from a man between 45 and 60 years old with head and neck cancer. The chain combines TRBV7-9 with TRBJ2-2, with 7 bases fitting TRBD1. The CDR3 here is CASSSWGTAGELFF. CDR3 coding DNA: TGTGCCAGCAGCTCATGGGGGACAGCCGGGGAGCTGTTTTTT.